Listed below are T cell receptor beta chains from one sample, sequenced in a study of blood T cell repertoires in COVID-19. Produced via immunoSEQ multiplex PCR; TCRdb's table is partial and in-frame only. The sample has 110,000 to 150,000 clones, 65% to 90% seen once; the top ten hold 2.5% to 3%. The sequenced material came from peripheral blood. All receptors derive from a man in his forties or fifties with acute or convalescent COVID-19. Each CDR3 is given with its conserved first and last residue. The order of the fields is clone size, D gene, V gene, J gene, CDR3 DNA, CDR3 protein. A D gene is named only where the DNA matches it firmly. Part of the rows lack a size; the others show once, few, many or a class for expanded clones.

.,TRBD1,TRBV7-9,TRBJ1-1,TGTGCCAGCAGACGAACAGGGGACACTGAAGCTTTCTTT,CASRRTGDTEAFF
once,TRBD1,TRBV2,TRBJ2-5,TGTGCCAGCAATAAAGGGACAGGCCAAGAGACCCAGTACTTC,CASNKGTGQETQYF
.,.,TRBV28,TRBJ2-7,TGTGCCAGCAGTTTAGGCGGACAGACCTCCTACGAGCAGTACTTC,CASSLGGQTSYEQYF
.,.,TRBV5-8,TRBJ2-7,TGTGCCAGCAGGAGAAAAGGGGGCTACGAGCAGTACTTC,CASRRKGGYEQYF
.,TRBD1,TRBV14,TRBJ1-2,TGTGCCAGCAGCCCGTTGGAAGGGACAGGGGGCCTTGGGGACACCTTC,CASSPLEGTGGLGDTF
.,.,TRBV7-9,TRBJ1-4,TGTGCCAGCAGCACCCAGATAGCTTACGAAAAACTGTTTTTT,CASSTQIAYEKLFF
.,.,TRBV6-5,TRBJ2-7,TGTGCCACCCGAAGCCTTTCGCCCTACGAGCAGTACTTC,CATRSLSPYEQYF
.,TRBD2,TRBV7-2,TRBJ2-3,TGTGCCAGCAGCTCCACTAGCGGGAGGGCCTTAAGCACAGATACGCAGTATTTT,CASSSTSGRALSTDTQYF
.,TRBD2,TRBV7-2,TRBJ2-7,TGTGCCAGCAGCTTAGTCGCAGCGGGAGTCCACGAGCAGTACTTC,CASSLVAAGVHEQYF
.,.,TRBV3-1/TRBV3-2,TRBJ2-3,TGTGCCAGCAGCCAAGCCCCGACGGCGGGGAACACAGATACGCAGTATTTT,CASSQAPTAGNTDTQYF
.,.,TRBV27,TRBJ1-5,TGTGCCAGCAGTTTTAGGGGAAATAGCAATCAGCCCCAGCATTTT,CASSFRGNSNQPQHF
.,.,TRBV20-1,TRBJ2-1,TGCAGTGCTAGTCCCGGGAATTCCCAGTTCTTC,CSASPGNSQFF
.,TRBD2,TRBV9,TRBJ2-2,TGTGCCAGCAGCGCCGGGACTAGCGGAAACGGGGAGCTGTTTTTT,CASSAGTSGNGELFF
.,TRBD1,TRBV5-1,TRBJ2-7,TGCGCCAGCAGCATACAGGGGTCCCACGAGCAGTACTTC,CASSIQGSHEQYF
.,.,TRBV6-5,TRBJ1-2,TGTGCCAGCAGTTACTCATCAGGATACTATGGCTACACCTTC,CASSYSSGYYGYTF
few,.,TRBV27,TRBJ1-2,TGTGCCAGCAGTCCCCGTCTAAGTATGGGCTACACCTTC,CASSPRLSMGYTF
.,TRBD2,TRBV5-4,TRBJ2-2,TGTGCCAGCAGCTCCCTTCGTGCTAGCGGGAGGGCCGGGGAGCTGTTTTTT,CASSSLRASGRAGELFF
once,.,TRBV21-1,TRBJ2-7,TGTGCCAGCACCAAAGTCCGGGACTTCTACGAGCAGTACTTC,CASTKVRDFYEQYF
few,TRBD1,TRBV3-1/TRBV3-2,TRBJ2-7,TGTGCCAGCAGCCATCGGACAGGACCTTTCCCTTACGAGCAGTACTTC,CASSHRTGPFPYEQYF
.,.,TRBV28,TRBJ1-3,TGTGCCAGCACCCTCTCTGGAAACACCATATATTTT,CASTLSGNTIYF
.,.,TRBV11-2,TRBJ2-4,TGTGCCAGCAGCTTAGTTCTTAGCTTTCTAGCCAAAAACATTCAGTACTTC,CASSLVLSFLAKNIQYF
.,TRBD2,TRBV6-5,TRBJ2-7,TGTGCCAGCAATCCAAGCGGGGCGTCTTCCTACGAGCAGTACTTC,CASNPSGASSYEQYF
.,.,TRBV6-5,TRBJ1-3,TGTGCCAGCAGCGGAGGGAGAATCGGAAACACCATATATTTT,CASSGGRIGNTIYF
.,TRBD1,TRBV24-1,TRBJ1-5,TGTGCCACCAGTGCAGCCGTATTATGGGACAGGACCAGCAATCAGCCCCAGCATTTT,CATSAAVLWDRTSNQPQHF
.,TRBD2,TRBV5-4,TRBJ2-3,TGTGCCAGCAGCTTGGGGGGACTAGCGGGCGGTAGCACAGATACGCAGTATTTT,CASSLGGLAGGSTDTQYF
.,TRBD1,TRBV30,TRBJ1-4,TGTGCCTGGAGTGTGGACAGGGCGGCAACTAATGAAAAACTGTTTTTT,CAWSVDRAATNEKLFF
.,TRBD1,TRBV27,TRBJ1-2,TGTGCCAGCAGTACACAGGGGGCTGGCTACACCTTC,CASSTQGAGYTF
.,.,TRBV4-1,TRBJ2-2,TGCGCCAGCAGCCAAGCTCCGGCCGGGGAGCTGTTTTTT,CASSQAPAGELFF
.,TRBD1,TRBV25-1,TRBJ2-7,TGTGCCAGCAGTGCTCGGGATTCAGGGGGACCCTACGAGCAGTACTTC,CASSARDSGGPYEQYF
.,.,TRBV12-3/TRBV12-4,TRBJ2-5,TGTGCCAGCAGCCGAGGGGGGGGCTCCCGGTACTTC,CASSRGGGSRYF
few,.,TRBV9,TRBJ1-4,TGTGCCAGCAGCGTAGTGGGGCGTCCTGATGAAAAACTGTTTTTT,CASSVVGRPDEKLFF
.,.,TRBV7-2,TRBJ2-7,TGTGCCAGCAGCTTTCTAGGAGGTGGTTCCTACGAGCAGTACTTC,CASSFLGGGSYEQYF
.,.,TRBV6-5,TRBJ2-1,TGTGCCAGCAGTTATGGGAGCTCCTACAATGAGCAGTTCTTC,CASSYGSSYNEQFF
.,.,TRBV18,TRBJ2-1,TGTGCCAGCTCACCAAGAGGCAGTCCGACCTACAATGAGCAGTTCTTC,CASSPRGSPTYNEQFF
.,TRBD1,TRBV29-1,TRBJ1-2,TGCAGCGTTGTGCGGACAGGGGTTGACTATGGCTACACCTTC,CSVVRTGVDYGYTF
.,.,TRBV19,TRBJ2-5,TGTGCCAGTAGTATGAGGACTGAAACCCAAGAGACCCAGTACTTC,CASSMRTETQETQYF
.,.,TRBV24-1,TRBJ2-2,TGTGCCACCAGTGATTTCGAGCAGGGAAGCCCCACCGGGGAGCTGTTTTTT,CATSDFEQGSPTGELFF
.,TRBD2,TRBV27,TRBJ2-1,TGTGCCAGCTTCCCTAGCGGGACCTACAATGAGCAGTTCTTC,CASFPSGTYNEQFF
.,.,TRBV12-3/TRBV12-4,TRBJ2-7,TGTGCCAGCAGCCGGAGGAGCTCCTACGAGCAGTACTTC,CASSRRSSYEQYF
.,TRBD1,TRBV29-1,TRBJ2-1,TGCAGCGTCCTTTACGGGACAGGGTTTGAGCAGTTCTTC,CSVLYGTGFEQFF